This T cell receptor (beta chain) is drawn from a study of cytomegalovirus exposure and HLA in healthy donors. The primer mix had 60 Vbeta and 13 Jbeta primers. Sequenced by immunoSEQ multiplex PCR; TCRdb stores in-frame clones only, minus some. The table includes some 160,000 clones, around 73% detected once. General study results and limits: Later on, analysis showed that most CMV-associated TCR beta chains appeared to be HLA-restricted. Presence/absence comparisons presumed near-even sequencing depth among donors.

Worth noting for this clone: The antigen is not known.

The ends lost 6 bases at V and 7 bases at J; junction bases unmatched: 6. CDR1 and CDR2 (germline): MNHEY, SMNVEV (reference sequence). The CDR3 runs 15 residues. The source is a male donor in good health and CMV-seronegative. The specimen sequenced was PBMCs. This chain joins TRBV27 and TRBJ2-2; 12 bases map to TRBD1. CDR3 in DNA: TGTGCCAGCAGAAAGGGACAGGGGGCCGACGGGGAGCTGTTTTTT. Translation gives CASRKGQGADGELFF.